The 15 T cell receptor beta chains below come from one sample, sequenced in a study of beta chain features in type 1 diabetes. Sequencing targeted expressed TCRB transcripts, as all isolated RNA had been reverse transcribed. Measured with immunoSEQ multiplex PCR; TCRdb has only the in-frame clones, and not every one. The sample gives under 900,000 clones, roughly a sixth of which show up once; 0.023% is in the top ten. Sequencing was performed on naive CD4+ T cells from blood. These receptors all come from a young woman in good health.

This clone was seen more than once but under ten times. This chain links TRBV11-1 with TRBJ2-7; D call uncertain. V was pared by 2 bases and J by 2 bases, with 10 bases between. The germline V gene has CDR1 SGHAT and CDR2 FQDESV (reference sequence). The CDR3 covers 14 residues. CDR3 in amino acids: CASSLSRAAYEQYF. The CDR3 DNA follows: TGTGCCAGCAGCTTATCACGGGCCGCCTACGAGCAGTACTTC.

This chain links TRBV10-3 with TRBJ2-3, with D possibly TRBD2 on 6 matching bases. This CDR3 comprises 14 residues. Germline CDR1 and CDR2: ENHRY and SYGVKD. Trimming cost V 3 bases and J 1 base, with 8 bases left between them. The CDR3 DNA is TGTGCCATCAGTGACTTAGCGGGCACAGATACGCAGTATTTT. Translation gives CAISDLAGTDTQYF.

The V call is TRBV5-1, the J call TRBJ1-1, with D unclear. V shed 1 base and J shed 2 bases, with 12 bases lying between them. The CDR3 sequence is 15 residues long. Germline loops: CDR1 SGHRS, CDR2 YFSETQ. CDR3 nucleotide sequence: TGCGCCAGCAGCTTGCGGAGGCCAGGAAACACTGAAGCTTTCTTT. This translates into CASSLRRPGNTEAFF. Supplemented by reference TRBV5-1 and TRBJ1-1, the full variable domain reads KAGVTQTPRYLIKTRGQQVTLSCSPISGHRSVSWYQQTPGQGLQFLFEYFSETQRNKGNFPGRFSGRQFSNSRSEMNVSTLELGDSALYLCASSLRRPGNTEAFFGQGTRLTVV.

CDR3 loop: CASSVGHPTHRSYNEQFF. The CDR3, as DNA: TGTGCCAGCAGCGTGGGACACCCAACCCATCGCTCCTACAATGAGCAGTTCTTC. The chain uses TRBV9 and TRBJ2-1; possible D gene TRBD1, 6 bases. The CDR3 totals 18 residues. Germline V gene lookup returns CDR1 SGDLS and CDR2 YYNGEE. Trimming cost V 2 bases and J 0 bases, with 18 bases left between them.

A remark on this clone: The identical CDR3 is also encoded by other nucleotide sequences in the sample. The J gene is TRBJ2-7, the V gene TRBV7-9, with D tentatively TRBD2 (6 bases). This CDR3 has 13 amino acids. From germline, CDR1 is SEHNR and CDR2 FQNEAQ (reference sequence). V lost 4 bases to trimming and J lost 1 base, with 8 bases between them. The CDR3 region is CASSSGGSYEQYF. The CDR3 region has the DNA TGTGCCAGCAGCTCTGGAGGGTCCTACGAGCAGTACTTC.

This clone was counted only a few times. The V gene is TRBV4-3, the J gene TRBJ2-7; perhaps TRBD2 as D (5 bases). V lost 1 base and J 8 bases, leaving 12 bases between the germline ends. The germline CDR1 and CDR2 sequences are LGHNA and YSLEER. This CDR3 is 13 amino acids long. This CDR3 reads CASSQVLLAQQYF. The CDR3 region has the DNA TGCGCCAGCAGCCAAGTGTTATTAGCGCAGCAGTACTTC.

The chain employs TRBV7-2 and TRBJ1-1; no reliable D call. This CDR3 has 14 amino acids. Germline V gene data show CDR1 as SGHTA and CDR2 as FQGNSA. Trimming stripped 1 base from V and 4 bases from J, with 10 bases between. CDR3 coding DNA: TGTGCCAGCAGCTTAGGCATGGGCGGCACTGAAGCTTTCTTT. Amino acids: CASSLGMGGTEAFF.

This clone was observed a few times. V usage is TRBV4-2 and J usage is TRBJ2-2; 9 bases align to TRBD1. The CDR3 loop spans 15 amino acids. In germline, CDR1 is LGHNA, CDR2 YNFKEQ. The V and J ends lost 3 bases and 5 bases, in that order; junction bases with no gene match: 4. The CDR3 nucleotides read TGTGCCAGCAGCCACCCGGGACAGGGTACCGGGGAGCTGTTTTTT. Residues: CASSHPGQGTGELFF.

This clone has only a few counts. The rearrangement uses TRBV18 and TRBJ2-7; 8 bases fit TRBD1. The germline CDR1 and CDR2 sequences are KGHSH and LQKENI. The CDR3 extends over 14 amino acids. V was pared by 3 bases and J by 1 base, with 2 bases of the junction left unmatched. CDR3 protein: CASSPGQESYEQYF. CDR3 nucleotides: TGTGCCAGCTCACCGGGACAGGAGTCCTACGAGCAGTACTTC.

Only a few counts were recorded for this clone. The rearrangement links TRBV19 to TRBJ2-3; 7 nucleotides line up with TRBD2. The CDR3 loop spans 16 amino acids. Germline-derived CDR1 and CDR2 are LNHDA and SQIVND (reference sequence). The V gene end was trimmed by 4 bases and the J gene end by 0 bases; junction bases not matched to a gene: 7. In DNA, the CDR3 is TGTGCCAGTAGTAACCCGGGACTAACTAGCACAGATACGCAGTATTTT. It encodes CASSNPGLTSTDTQYF.

The rearrangement uses TRBV7-3 and TRBJ1-2; D remains unclear. V was cut by 2 bases and J by 4 bases, with 8 bases left in between. CDR1 and CDR2 (germline): SGHTA, FQGTGA. The CDR3 totals 13 residues. CDR3 sequence reads: CASSLPGAYGYTF. CDR3 DNA: TGTGCCAGCAGCTTACCCGGAGCCTATGGCTACACCTTC.

The chain joins TRBV11-2 to TRBJ1-1, with a possible D match to TRBD1 (6 bases). This CDR3 comprises 13 residues. CDR1 SGHAT and CDR2 FQNNGV come from the germline V gene. With 5 bases removed from V and 1 base from J, the gap between germline ends came to 8 bases. The CDR3 DNA is TGTGCCAGCAGCATGACAGGGAACACTGAAGCTTTCTTT. It translates to CASSMTGNTEAFF.

The rearrangement joins TRBV6-1 to TRBJ1-2, with D maybe TRBD1 (6 bases). Trimming stripped 5 bases from V and 7 bases from J, with 17 bases between. The CDR3 is 14 residues long. Germline V CDR1 and CDR2: MNHNS, SASEGT. This chain's CDR3 is CASSLQGRGPGYTF. The CDR3 DNA sequence: TGTGCCAGCAGTCTTCAGGGACGGGGGCCTGGCTACACCTTC.

This clone was observed a handful of times. The chain couples TRBV27 to TRBJ2-4, with 7 bases lining up with TRBD1. The germline V gene has CDR1 MNHEY and CDR2 SMNVEV (reference sequence). This CDR3 is 16 amino acids long. Losses at the gene ends were 7 bases for V and 0 bases for J; bases not matched to a gene: 9. DNA for the CDR3: TGTGCCAGCACCACTGACAGGGAACTAGCCAAAAACATTCAGTACTTC. Amino acid sequence: CASTTDRELAKNIQYF.

The rearrangement links TRBV11-1 to TRBJ2-1, with D hard to call. The germline V and J ends were trimmed by 1 base and 5 bases, with 9 bases remaining between them. The germline gives CDR1 SGHAT, CDR2 FQDESV (reference sequence). This CDR3 region has 14 residues. Written as DNA, the CDR3 is TGTGCCAGCAGCTTAGTTACGGGCCACAATGAGCAGTTCTTC. Protein sequence: CASSLVTGHNEQFF.